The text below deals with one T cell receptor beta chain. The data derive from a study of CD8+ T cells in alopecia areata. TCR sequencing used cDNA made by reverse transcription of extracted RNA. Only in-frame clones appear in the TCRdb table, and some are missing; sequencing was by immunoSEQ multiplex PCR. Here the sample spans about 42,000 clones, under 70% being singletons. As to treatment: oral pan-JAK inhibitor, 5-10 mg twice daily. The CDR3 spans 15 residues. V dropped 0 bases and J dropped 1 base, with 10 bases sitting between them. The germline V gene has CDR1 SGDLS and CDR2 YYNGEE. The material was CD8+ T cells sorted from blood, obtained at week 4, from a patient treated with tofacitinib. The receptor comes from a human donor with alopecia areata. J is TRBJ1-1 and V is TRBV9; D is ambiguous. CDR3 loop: CASSVGGPTNTEAFF. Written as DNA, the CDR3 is TGTGCCAGCAGCGTAGGAGGCCCGACGAACACTGAAGCTTTCTTT.